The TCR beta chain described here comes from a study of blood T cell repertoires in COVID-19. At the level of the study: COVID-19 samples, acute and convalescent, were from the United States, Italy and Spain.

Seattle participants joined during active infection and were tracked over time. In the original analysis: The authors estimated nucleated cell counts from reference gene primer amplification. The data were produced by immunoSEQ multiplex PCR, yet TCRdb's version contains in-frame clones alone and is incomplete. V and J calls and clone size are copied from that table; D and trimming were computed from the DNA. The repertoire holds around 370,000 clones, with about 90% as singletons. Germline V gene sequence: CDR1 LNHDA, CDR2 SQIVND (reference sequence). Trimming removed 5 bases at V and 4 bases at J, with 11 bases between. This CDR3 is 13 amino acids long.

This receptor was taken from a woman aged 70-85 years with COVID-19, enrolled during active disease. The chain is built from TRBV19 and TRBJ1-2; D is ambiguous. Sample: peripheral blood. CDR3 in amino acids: CASSEGLTYGYTF. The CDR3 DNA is TGTGCCAGTAGTGAGGGTTTAACCTATGGCTACACCTTC.